This T cell receptor (beta chain) came from a study of T cell repertoires in cytomegalovirus infection. Study-wide context: Through public TCR beta signatures, both CMV infection and matching HLA type were indicated.

This clonotype was found many times. Its antigen is unidentified. In TCRdb, the reads were re-called with MiXCR into one record per CDR3 protein. The table shows roughly 990,000 distinct CDR3 sequences, with around a third occurring only once. Germline V gene sequence: CDR1 MNHEY, CDR2 SVGAGI. V was clipped by 5 bases and J by 0 bases; unmatched bases: 9. The CDR3 extends over 19 amino acids. Overall study results and limits: HLA-C-restricted CMV clonotypes gave the most frequent clonotype in two of eight donors. People with CMV and the relevant HLA were identified by cumulative public TCR beta family frequency.

The source is a human donor in good health (CMV status not recorded). Some clones in this sample may be carry-over from other donors' samples. The rearrangement links TRBV6-5 to TRBJ2-2, with 13 bases aligning to TRBD2. The input for sequencing was cultured CD8+ T cells from PBMCs, taken from culture after CMV antigen stimulation. The CDR3 DNA reads as TGTGCCAGCAGTATACTTTCGGGACTAGCGGGGACGAACACCGGGGAGCTGTTTTTT. It codes for CASSILSGLAGTNTGELFF.